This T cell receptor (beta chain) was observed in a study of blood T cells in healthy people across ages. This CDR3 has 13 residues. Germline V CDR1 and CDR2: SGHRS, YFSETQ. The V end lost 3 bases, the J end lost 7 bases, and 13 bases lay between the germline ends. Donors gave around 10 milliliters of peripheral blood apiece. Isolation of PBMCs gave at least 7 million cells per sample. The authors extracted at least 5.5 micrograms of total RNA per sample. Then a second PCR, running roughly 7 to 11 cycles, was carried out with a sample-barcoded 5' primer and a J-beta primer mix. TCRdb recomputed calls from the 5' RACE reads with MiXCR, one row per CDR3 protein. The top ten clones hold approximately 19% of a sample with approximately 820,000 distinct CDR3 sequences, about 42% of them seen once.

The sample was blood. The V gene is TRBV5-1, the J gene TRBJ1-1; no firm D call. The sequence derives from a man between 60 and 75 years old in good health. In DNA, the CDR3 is TGCGCCAGCAGCTCACGACCTCAGAGTGAAGCTTTCTTT. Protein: CASSSRPQSEAFF.